Below, 24 T cell receptor beta chains from the same sample are listed, as sequenced in a study of CD8 T cells in ankylosing spondylitis (TCRdb year 2017). The research as a whole found: Blood from ankylosing spondylitis patients appeared to be characterized by a TCR beta motif composed of about eight highly homologous amino acid variants.

These TCRs' antigens remain unknown. The method behind the library was 5' RACE. TCRdb records Illumina HiSeq 2500 as the sequencer. In-frame beta chains were kept once TCRdb had trimmed the public reads at Q25 with fastp and called clones with MiXCR. Each record represents a unique CDR3 protein, reported with the most common genes and DNA among its rows. The sample profile shows about 540,000 distinct CDR3 sequences; 9.5% to 15% of them were found once. The ten largest account for 6.5% to 7% of the sample. Material for sequencing was blood, either unsorted or a sorted T cell fraction (not recorded which). These receptors originate from a male donor with ankylosing spondylitis.

The table lists this clonotype with many counts. This chain connects TRBV12-3 or TRBV12-4 to TRBJ2-5, with D perhaps TRBD1 (5 bases). The CDR3 spans 13 residues. V shed 3 bases and J shed 3 bases, with 8 bases lying between them. CDR3 sequence reads: CASSFWGEETQYF. CDR3 in DNA: TGTGCCAGCAGTTTTTGGGGCGAAGAGACCCAGTACTTC.

This chain uses TRBV7-2 with TRBJ1-6; a possible D gene is TRBD1 (5 bases). This CDR3 is built from 15 residues. V lost 1 base and J lost 3, with 7 bases in between. Per the germline V gene, CDR1 is SGHTA and CDR2 is FQGNSA. The CDR3 DNA reads TGTGCCAGCAGCTTAGGGGACGGCTATAATTCACCCCTCCACTTT. Translating gives CASSLGDGYNSPLHF.

The chain joins TRBV3-1 to TRBJ1-5; tentative D call: TRBD1 (6 bases). The CDR3 extends over 14 amino acids. Trimming stripped 3 bases from V and 7 bases from J, with 13 bases between. Germline V CDR1 and CDR2: LGHDT, YNNKEL (reference sequence). The CDR3 bases are TGTGCCAGCAGCCACGGGGGCGCGGGACAGCCCCAGCATTTT. Protein sequence: CASSHGGAGQPQHF.

The chain joins TRBV4-2 to TRBJ2-6; tentatively, D is TRBD2 (6 bases). The CDR3 is made up of 19 amino acids. Trimming left V 4 bases short and J 1 base short, with 20 bases between. CDR1 and CDR2 from the germline V gene are LGHNA and YNFKEQ. In nucleotides, the CDR3 is TGTGCCAGCAGCCCCCCTTTGGGACTTGCTAATTCTGGGGCCAACGTCCTGACTTTC. This codes for CASSPPLGLANSGANVLTF.

This chain joins TRBV5-6 and TRBJ1-2; 11 nucleotides agree with TRBD1. Looked up from germline, CDR1 is SGHDT and CDR2 is YYEEEE. The V and J ends lost 4 bases and 7 bases, in that order; junction bases with no gene match: 6. This CDR3 contains 14 residues. The CDR3 DNA follows: TGTGCCAGCAGCGGCCCTGGACAGGGGGCTGGCTACACCTTC. This codes for CASSGPGQGAGYTF.

This clonotype was detected only a few times. The rearrangement uses TRBV5-6 and TRBJ2-1; 13 bases are a match to TRBD2. The CDR3 runs to 15 residues. The trim removed 3 bases at V and 8 bases at J, leaving 5 bases unmatched. Germline CDR1 reads SGHDT; CDR2 reads YYEEEE. The CDR3 region has the DNA TGTGCCAGCAGCTCGTGGACTAGCGGGAGTGATGAGCAGTTCTTC. Its translation: CASSSWTSGSDEQFF.

The gene calls are TRBV5-1 and TRBJ2-7; D not resolved. V was clipped by 2 bases and J by 3 bases, with 9 bases between them. The CDR3 spans 13 residues. Looked up from germline, CDR1 is SGHRS and CDR2 is YFSETQ. CDR3 nucleotides: TGCGCCAGCAGCTTACGGACGAACTACGAGCAGTACTTC. Translating it yields CASSLRTNYEQYF.

In this sample, this clonotype turned up a few times. V is TRBV5-1 and J is TRBJ2-7; TRBD1 might be the D (6 bases). Germline CDR1 SGHRS, CDR2 YFSETQ. CDR3 size: 15 residues. Between the trimmed V and J ends, which lost 3 bases and 6 bases, there was a span of 19 bases. CDR3 bases: TGCGCCAGCAGCTCCACAACTACAGGGTTTGGCGAGCAGTACTTC. Protein product: CASSSTTTGFGEQYF.

This clonotype was recorded a few times. V gene TRBV11-2 combines with J gene TRBJ2-5; D is tentatively TRBD1 or TRBD2 (6 bases each). This CDR3 is built from 17 residues. The germline V gene encodes CDR1 SGHAT and CDR2 FQNNGV. Deletions cut 2 bases from V and 4 bases from J, with 20 bases between. In DNA, the CDR3 is TGTGCCAGCAGCTTAACAGGTGGCCAGGGGAGGCCAGAGACCCAGTACTTC. Translation: CASSLTGGQGRPETQYF. The whole variable domain, filled in from reference TRBV11-2 and TRBJ2-5, reads EAGVAQSPRYKIIEKRQSVAFWCNPISGHATLYWYQQILGQGPKLLIQFQNNGVVDDSQLPKDRFSAERLKGVDSTLKIQPAKLEDSAVYLCASSLTGGQGRPETQYFGPGTRLLVL.

The CDR3 DNA is TGTGCCAGCAGCGTAGAGGGGGCCAGGGATGGCAATCAGCCCCAGCATTTT. This codes for CASSVEGARDGNQPQHF. The gene calls are TRBV9 and TRBJ1-5; 7 bases match TRBD1. J gave up 2 bases and V 0 bases, and 8 bases lay outside the gene matches. Germline V gene sequence: CDR1 SGDLS, CDR2 YYNGEE. The CDR3 is 17 residues long. The full variable domain, completed using reference TRBV9 and TRBJ1-5, is DSGVTQTPKHLITATGQRVTLRCSPRSGDLSVYWYQQSLDQGLQFLIQYYNGEERAKGNILERFSAQQFPDLHSELNLSSLELGDSALYFCASSVEGARDGNQPQHFGDGTRLSIL.

The V call is TRBV27, the J call TRBJ2-1, with 11 bases fitting TRBD2. Trimming took 9 bases from V and 12 from J; bases not matched to a gene: 13. The CDR3 is made up of 14 amino acids. Per the germline V gene, CDR1 is MNHEY and CDR2 is SMNVEV (reference sequence). The CDR3 here is CASLGLAGTGVQFF. In nucleotides, the CDR3 is TGTGCCAGTCTTGGACTAGCGGGTACCGGAGTGCAGTTCTTC.

The table lists this clonotype with a few counts. The chain recombines TRBV6-1 with TRBJ1-6, with a tentative D call TRBD1 (6 bases). Germline V gene lookup returns CDR1 MNHNS and CDR2 SASEGT. The CDR3 runs 15 residues. Trimming left V 6 bases short and J 6 bases short, with 15 bases between. In DNA form, the CDR3 reads TGTGCCAGCAGCCGATCGACAGGCTCTAATTCACCCCTCCACTTT. Its translation is CASSRSTGSNSPLHF.

This clonotype has a handful of counts. The V and J genes are TRBV7-9 and TRBJ2-2, with D possibly being TRBD1 (5 bases). V lost 5 bases and J 3 bases, leaving 19 bases between the germline ends. The V gene's germline CDR1 is SEHNR and CDR2 FQNEAQ (reference sequence). The CDR3 consists of 17 residues. The CDR3 protein is CASSPDTILSDTGELFF. The CDR3 region has the DNA TGTGCCAGCAGCCCGGACACTATACTGAGTGACACCGGGGAGCTGTTTTTT.

This clonotype was observed a handful of times. The chain recombines TRBV5-6 with TRBJ2-1, with TRBD2 identical over 13 bases. The CDR3 loop spans 18 amino acids. The trim removed 4 bases at V and 0 bases at J, leaving 7 bases unmatched. The germline V gene has CDR1 SGHDT and CDR2 YYEEEE. The CDR3 DNA is TGTGCCAGCAGCAGTATTCGGACTAGCGGGAGCTCCTACAATGAGCAGTTCTTC. It is translated as CASSSIRTSGSSYNEQFF.

This clonotype showed up many times. The chain employs TRBV12-3 or TRBV12-4 and TRBJ2-3; TRBD2 agrees at 8 bases. With V trimmed by 6 bases and J by 0 bases, 5 bases remained unmatched. The CDR3 covers 15 residues. The DNA of the CDR3 is TGTGCCAGCAGCCGCGGGGGGAGGAGCACAGATACGCAGTATTTT. Its translation is CASSRGGRSTDTQYF.

This clonotype was seen more than once but under ten times. J is TRBJ2-1 and V is TRBV24-1; 11 bases line up with TRBD2. Trimming took 3 bases from V and 4 from J; bases not matched to a gene: 1. The CDR3 contains 15 residues. Germline loops: CDR1 KGHDR, CDR2 SFDVKD. CDR3 region: CATSDASGRYNEQFF. CDR3 DNA: TGTGCCACCAGTGATGCTAGCGGGAGGTACAATGAGCAGTTCTTC.

This clonotype appeared a few times. The rearrangement uses TRBV10-3 and TRBJ2-2; D gene unclear. CDR3 length: 12 residues. The germline gives CDR1 ENHRY, CDR2 SYGVKD. The V end was cut by 8 bases, the J end by 4 bases, with 8 bases between. The CDR3 nucleotides are TGTGCCATCGGCCCAGCCACCGGGGAGCTGTTTTTT. Protein product: CAIGPATGELFF.

This clonotype was recorded at least ten times. V is TRBV20-1 and J is TRBJ2-2, with D possibly TRBD2 on 6 matching bases. The CDR3 is 12 amino acids. CDR1 is DFQATT, CDR2 SNEGSKA, per germline (reference sequence). The V gene lost 7 bases and the J gene lost 5 bases, with 11 bases spanning the gap. Written as DNA, the CDR3 is TGCAGTGTGCGGGGAGAGACCGGGGAGCTGTTTTTT. Its protein product is CSVRGETGELFF.

Only a few counts were recorded for this clonotype. The J gene is TRBJ2-5, the V gene TRBV27, with D uncertain. Germline CDR1 MNHEY, CDR2 SMNVEV (reference sequence). This CDR3 spans 13 amino acids. Between the trimmed V and J ends, which lost 6 bases and 5 bases, there was a span of 13 bases. In DNA form, the CDR3 reads TGTGCCAGCAGCTACCTAACTGGGGAGACCCAGTACTTC. It encodes CASSYLTGETQYF.

This clonotype was counted many times. The rearrangement uses TRBV18 and TRBJ1-1; D is uncertain. The germline V gene has CDR1 KGHSH and CDR2 LQKENI. The CDR3 has 14 amino acids. V shed 0 bases and J shed 0 bases, with 5 bases lying between them. The CDR3 sequence: CASSPPSVNTEAFF. The CDR3 DNA is TGTGCCAGCTCACCACCATCGGTGAACACTGAAGCTTTCTTT.

This clonotype has more than one count but fewer than ten. The chain joins TRBV20-1 to TRBJ1-4; D might be TRBD1 (5 bases). The CDR3 extends over 18 amino acids. Germline CDR1 DFQATT, CDR2 SNEGSKA (reference sequence). Trimming took 0 bases from V and 0 from J, leaving 17 bases between them. CDR3 sequence: CSAREKGRGFATNEKLFF. The DNA for the CDR3 is TGCAGTGCTAGAGAGAAGGGACGGGGATTTGCAACTAATGAAAAACTGTTTTTT.

This chain joins TRBV10-2 and TRBJ2-1; a possible D gene is TRBD1 (6 bases). Germline values: CDR1 WSHSY, CDR2 SAAADI. The length of the CDR3 is 13 residues. With 5 bases removed from V and 7 bases from J, the gap between germline ends came to 12 bases. The CDR3 DNA follows: TGCGCCAGCAGTCGAGGGGGTCAGAATGAGCAGTTCTTC. Protein sequence: CASSRGGQNEQFF.

V is TRBV11-3 and J is TRBJ2-7; 11 bases map to TRBD2. Germline V gene sequence: CDR1 SGHNT, CDR2 YENEEA. This CDR3 has 14 residues. J was trimmed by 6 bases and V by 1 base; bases with no gene match: 2. The CDR3, as DNA: TGTGCCAGCAGCTTAGGGGGGACTAGCGGCGAGCAGTACGTC. Translation: CASSLGGTSGEQYV.

This clonotype was recorded at least ten times. This chain uses TRBV4-1 with TRBJ2-3; D not certain. CDR1 is MGHRA and CDR2 is YSYEKL in the germline V gene. The CDR3 contains 15 residues. V lost 1 base to trimming and J lost 0 bases, with 8 bases between them. CDR3: CASSQVLGSTDTQYF. The CDR3 DNA is TGCGCCAGCAGCCAAGTCCTGGGAAGCACAGATACGCAGTATTTT.